The 8 T cell receptor beta chains given below trace back to one sample, sequenced in a study of shared clonotypes between healthy human individuals. This table comes from immunoSEQ multiplex PCR, and its TCRdb copy is limited to in-frame clones, with some not included. The sample lists millions of clones, 90% to 95% occurring once. The sample consisted of naive CD4+ T cells from PBMCs. As for subset: CD45RA+ positively selected. Source of these receptors: a man in his late teens or twenties in good health. Some clones in this sample may be carry-over from other donors' samples.

This chain links TRBV5-1 with TRBJ2-3; TRBD2 aligns across 7 bases. The germline V gene has CDR1 SGHRS and CDR2 YFSETQ. The CDR3 runs 16 residues. The junction had 8 bases not matched to a gene; V was cut back by 4 bases and J by 0 bases. CDR3 bases: TGCGCCAGCAGCGAAGCTACTAGCGCGAGCACAGATACGCAGTATTTT. Translated, it gives CASSEATSASTDTQYF.

The rearrangement uses TRBV7-3 and TRBJ2-3; 7 bases fit TRBD1. J was trimmed by 4 bases and V by 5 bases; bases with no gene match: 9. Germline CDR1 reads SGHTA; CDR2 reads FQGTGA. The CDR3 extends over 15 amino acids. CDR3 amino acids: CASSVTMTGSDTQYF. CDR3 DNA sequence: TGTGCCAGCAGCGTTACCATGACAGGGTCAGATACGCAGTATTTT.

This clone was observed once. The genes are TRBV28 and TRBJ2-3, with a tentative D call TRBD2 (5 bases). The CDR3 extends over 13 amino acids. Trimming left V 2 bases short and J 9 bases short, with 12 bases between. Germline CDR1 MDHEN, CDR2 SYDVKM. CDR3 amino acids: CASSLKVPSTQYF. For the CDR3, the DNA is TGTGCCAGCAGTTTAAAAGTTCCTAGCACGCAGTATTTT.

Of note for this clone: The same CDR3 is also encoded by other DNA sequences in this sample. V is TRBV9 and J is TRBJ2-3; D may be TRBD1 (6 bases). From germline, CDR1 is SGDLS and CDR2 YYNGEE. Trimming removed 0 bases at V and 0 bases at J, with 8 bases between. This CDR3 has 15 amino acids. CDR3 loop: CASSVVGASTDTQYF. CDR3 nucleotides: TGTGCCAGCAGCGTAGTGGGGGCAAGCACAGATACGCAGTATTTT.

The rearrangement links TRBV28 to TRBJ2-7, with 12 bases matching TRBD1. CDR1 and CDR2 (germline): MDHEN, SYDVKM. V was clipped by 6 bases and J by 12 bases; unmatched bases: 12. The CDR3 consists of 14 residues. Here the CDR3 reads CASRATRDRGPPYF. The CDR3 DNA reads as TGTGCCAGCAGGGCTACCCGGGACAGGGGGCCTCCGTACTTC. Full variable domain (outside the CDR3, taken from reference TRBV28 and TRBJ2-7): DVKVTQSSRYLVKRTGEKVFLECVQDMDHENMFWYRQDPGLGLRLIYFSYDVKMKEKGDIPEGYSVSREKKERFSLILESASTNQTSMYLCASRATRDRGPPYFGPGTRLTVT.

A single count supports this clone. This specimen includes other DNA sequences encoding the same CDR3. The chain carries TRBV7-3 and TRBJ2-3; tentative D call: TRBD2 (6 bases). The CDR3 covers 14 residues. Trimming cost V 3 bases and J 2 bases, with 9 bases left between them. Germline CDR1 and CDR2: SGHTA and FQGTGA. CDR3 residues: CASSFGGLTDTQYF. CDR3 in DNA: TGTGCCAGCAGCTTCGGGGGACTCACAGATACGCAGTATTTT. The variable domain in full, with the rest retrieved from reference TRBV7-3 and TRBJ2-3, is GAGVSQTPSNKVTEKGKYVELRCDPISGHTALYWYRQSLGQGPEFLIYFQGTGAADDSGLPNDRFFAVRPEGSVSTLKIQRTERGDSAVYLCASSFGGLTDTQYFGPGTRLTVL.

The rearrangement uses TRBV19 and TRBJ2-1; possibly TRBD2 for D (6 bases). Trimming stripped 10 bases from V and 0 bases from J, with 16 bases between. The CDR3 spans 15 residues. Germline V CDR1 and CDR2: LNHDA, SQIVND (reference sequence). DNA of the CDR3: TGTGCCACATCAAGTCGGGAGAGCTCCTACAATGAGCAGTTCTTC. Amino acid sequence: CATSSRESSYNEQFF.

The V gene is TRBV10-3, the J gene TRBJ2-5, with 10 bases lining up with TRBD1. The CDR3 contains 16 residues. Germline values: CDR1 ENHRY, CDR2 SYGVKD. Unmatched junction bases numbered 6, after V lost 0 bases and J lost 5 bases. The CDR3 protein is CAISESRTGGTETQYF. CDR3 bases: TGTGCCATCAGTGAGTCGAGGACAGGGGGGACTGAGACCCAGTACTTC.